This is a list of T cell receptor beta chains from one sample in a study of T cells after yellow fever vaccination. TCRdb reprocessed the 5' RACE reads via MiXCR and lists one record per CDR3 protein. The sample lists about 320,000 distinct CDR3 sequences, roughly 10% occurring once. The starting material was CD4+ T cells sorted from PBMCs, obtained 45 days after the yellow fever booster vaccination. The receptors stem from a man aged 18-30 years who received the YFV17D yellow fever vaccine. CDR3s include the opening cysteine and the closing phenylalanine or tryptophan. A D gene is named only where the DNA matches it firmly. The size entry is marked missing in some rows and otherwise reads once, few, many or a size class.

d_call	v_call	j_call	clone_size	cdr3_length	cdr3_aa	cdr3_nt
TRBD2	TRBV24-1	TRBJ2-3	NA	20	CATSDFSGLSQRGVTDTQYF	TGTGCCACCAGTGATTTCTCCGGTTTATCCCAACGGGGGGTCACAGATACGCAGTATTTT
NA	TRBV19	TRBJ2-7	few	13	CASSKTGFREQYF	TGTGCCAGTAGTAAAACGGGTTTTCGCGAGCAGTACTTC
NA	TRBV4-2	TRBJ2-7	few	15	CASSLSSTRASEQYF	TGTGCCAGCAGCCTTTCTAGCACCAGGGCATCCGAGCAGTACTTC
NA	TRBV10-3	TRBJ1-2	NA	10	CAIGDYGYTF	TGTGCCATCGGGGACTATGGCTACACCTTC
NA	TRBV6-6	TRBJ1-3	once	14	CASNPTGLGDTIYF	TGTGCCAGCAATCCGACGGGCCTCGGGGACACCATATATTTT
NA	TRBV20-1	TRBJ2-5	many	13	CSARDLAQETQYF	TGCAGTGCTAGAGATCTAGCCCAAGAGACCCAGTACTTC
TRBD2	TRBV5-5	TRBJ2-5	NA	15	CASSRLLAGQETQYF	TGTGCCAGCAGCCGGCTACTAGCGGGCCAAGAGACCCAGTACTTC
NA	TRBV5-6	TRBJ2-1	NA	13	CASSSLSYNEQFF	TGTGCCAGCTCAAGTTTATCCTACAATGAGCAGTTCTTC
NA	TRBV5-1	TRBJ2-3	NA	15	CASSLTQPSTDTQYF	TGCGCCAGCAGCTTGACGCAGCCTAGCACAGATACGCAGTATTTT
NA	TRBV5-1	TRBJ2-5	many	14	CASNLGGTQETQYF	TGCGCCAGCAACCTAGGGGGAACCCAAGAGACCCAGTACTTC
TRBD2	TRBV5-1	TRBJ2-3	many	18	CASRQSGLAGAFTDTQYF	TGCGCCAGCAGACAAAGTGGCCTAGCGGGCGCGTTCACAGATACGCAGTATTTT
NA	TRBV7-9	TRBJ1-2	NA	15	CASSSLGGFLYGYTF	TGTGCCAGCAGCTCCCTAGGAGGATTCTTATATGGCTACACCTTC
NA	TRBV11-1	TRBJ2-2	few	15	CARGRDTANTGELFF	TGTGCCAGGGGGAGGGACACCGCGAACACCGGGGAGCTGTTTTTT
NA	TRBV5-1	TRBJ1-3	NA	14	CASSPGAGRDTIYF	TGCGCCAGCAGCCCCGGAGCGGGCCGGGACACCATATATTTT
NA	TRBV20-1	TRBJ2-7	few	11	CSARGRNEQYF	TGCAGTGCTAGGGGCCGGAACGAGCAGTACTTC
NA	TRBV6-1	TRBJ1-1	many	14	CASFPRGTDTEAFF	TGTGCCAGTTTCCCTAGGGGTACGGACACTGAAGCTTTCTTT